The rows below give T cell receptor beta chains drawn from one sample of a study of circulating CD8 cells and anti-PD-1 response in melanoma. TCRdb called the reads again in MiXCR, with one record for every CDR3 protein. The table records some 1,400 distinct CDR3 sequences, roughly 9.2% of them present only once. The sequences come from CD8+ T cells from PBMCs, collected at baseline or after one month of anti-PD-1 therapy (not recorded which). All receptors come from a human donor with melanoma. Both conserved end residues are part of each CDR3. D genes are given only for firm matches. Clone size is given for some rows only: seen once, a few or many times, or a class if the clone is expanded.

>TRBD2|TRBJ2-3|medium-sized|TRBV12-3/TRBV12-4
TGTGCCAGCAGACCGCTAGCGGGGGGGCAGTATTTT
CASRPLAGGQYF
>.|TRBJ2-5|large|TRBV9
TGTGCCAGCAGCGTAGAAAGTGGCGGGACCCAGTACTTC
CASSVESGGTQYF
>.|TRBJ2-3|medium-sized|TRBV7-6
TGTGCCAGCAGCTGCGGGGCGTGCGGGTCAGCAGATACGCAGTATTTT
CASSCGACGSADTQYF
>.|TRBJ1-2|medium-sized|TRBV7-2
TGTGCCAGCAGCGGAAAGGGCAAACTATGGGATGGCTACACCTTC
CASSGKGKLWDGYTF
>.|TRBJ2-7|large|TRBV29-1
TGCAGCGTTGAATTAACAGTGGGGAGCGAGCAGTACTTC
CSVELTVGSEQYF
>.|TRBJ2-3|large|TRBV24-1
TGTGCCACCAGTGATCCAGGGGTTGCAGATACGCAGTATTTT
CATSDPGVADTQYF
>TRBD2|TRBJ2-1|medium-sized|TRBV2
TGTGCCAGCAGTGAAGGGACTAGCGGGGGGTACAATGAGCAGTTCTTC
CASSEGTSGGYNEQFF
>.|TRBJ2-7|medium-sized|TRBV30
TGTGCCTGGAGTGTACGAAGCTCCTACGAGCAGTACTTC
CAWSVRSSYEQYF
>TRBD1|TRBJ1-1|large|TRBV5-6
TGTGCCAGCAGCTTGGCCGGGGACAGTTTGGACACTGAAGCTTTCTTT
CASSLAGDSLDTEAFF
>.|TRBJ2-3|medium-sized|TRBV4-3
TGCGCCAGCAGCCAAGGGGGTCGCACAGATACGCAGTATTTT
CASSQGGRTDTQYF
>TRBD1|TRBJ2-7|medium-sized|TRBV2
TGTGCCAGTGGACAGGGCCCTTTGCGCGAGCAGTACTTC
CASGQGPLREQYF
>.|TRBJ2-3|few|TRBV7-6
TGTGCCAGCAGCTTAATGGCGGGGCAGGATACGCAGTATTTT
CASSLMAGQDTQYF
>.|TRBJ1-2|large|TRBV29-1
TGCAGCGCCCTAACCGGACAGTCGGGGGGCTACACCTTC
CSALTGQSGGYTF
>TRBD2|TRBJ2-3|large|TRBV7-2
TGTGCCAGCAGCTTATGGAGCGGGGGCACAGATACGCAGTATTTT
CASSLWSGGTDTQYF
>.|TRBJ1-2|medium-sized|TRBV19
TGTGCCAGTAGTACGAAGGGTTATGGATATGGCTACACCTTC
CASSTKGYGYGYTF
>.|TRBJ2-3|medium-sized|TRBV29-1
TGCAGCGTTGAGGGGGGACCTACTACAGATACGCAGTATTTT
CSVEGGPTTDTQYF
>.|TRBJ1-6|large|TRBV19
TGTGCCAGTAGTGATCAAGCCGGAGAGTATAATTCACCCCTCCACTTT
CASSDQAGEYNSPLHF
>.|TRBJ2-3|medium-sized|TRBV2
TGTGCCAGCAGCCCCGACAAGAGAAGCACAGATACGCAGTATTTT
CASSPDKRSTDTQYF
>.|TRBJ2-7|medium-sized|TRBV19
TGTGCCAGTAGTATCGGATTTTGGGGTCCCTACGAGCAGTACTTC
CASSIGFWGPYEQYF
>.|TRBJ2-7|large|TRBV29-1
TGCAGCGTTGCAAGCGACATAACCTACGAGCAGTACTTC
CSVASDITYEQYF
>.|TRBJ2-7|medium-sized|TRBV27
TGTGCCAGCATGGAACAGGGAGCCTACGAGCAGTACTTC
CASMEQGAYEQYF
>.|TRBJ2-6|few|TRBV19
TGTGCCAGTAAAGGACAGCCAGACTCTGGGGCCAACGTCCTGACTTTC
CASKGQPDSGANVLTF
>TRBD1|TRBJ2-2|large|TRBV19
TGTGCCACTCAGACAGGGGCCGGGGAGCTGTTTTTT
CATQTGAGELFF
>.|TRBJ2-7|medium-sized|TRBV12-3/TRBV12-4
TGTGCCAGCAGTTTTGGCAGTTCTGACGAGCAGTACTTC
CASSFGSSDEQYF
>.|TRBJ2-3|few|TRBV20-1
TGCAGTGCTAGGGCGGGGGATACGCAGTATTTT
CSARAGDTQYF
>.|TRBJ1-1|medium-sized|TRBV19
TGTGCCAGTAGTATCGCCGTTAGCACTGAAGCTTTCTTT
CASSIAVSTEAFF
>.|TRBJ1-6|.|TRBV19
TGTGCCAGTAGTAGAGGGACCGGGACACAATTCTTT
CASSRGTGTQFF
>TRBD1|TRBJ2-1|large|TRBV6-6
TGTGCCAGCAGCGGCTTCCAGACAGGGAGTGAGCAGTTCTTC
CASSGFQTGSEQFF
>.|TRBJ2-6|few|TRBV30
TGTGCCTGGAGTACAGGGACTGGGGCCAACGTCCTGACTTTC
CAWSTGTGANVLTF
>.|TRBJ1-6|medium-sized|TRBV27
TGTGCCAGCTCCCGGCATAATTCACCCCTCCACTTT
CASSRHNSPLHF
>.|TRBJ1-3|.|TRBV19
TGTGCCAGTAGTCATACCTCCCTGGTATCTGGATACACCATATATTTT
CASSHTSLVSGYTIYF
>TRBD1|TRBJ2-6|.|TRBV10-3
TGTGCCACCGGGGACAGTTCCTCTGGGGCCAACGTCCTGACTTTC
CATGDSSSGANVLTF
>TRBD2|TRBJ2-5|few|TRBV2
TGTGCCAGCAGCATCCTCCCGGGACTAGCTCAAGAGACCCAGTACTTC
CASSILPGLAQETQYF
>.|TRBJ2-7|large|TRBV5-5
TGTGCCAGCAGCTTGGAAAGAAGGGCGGACGAGCAGTACTTC
CASSLERRADEQYF
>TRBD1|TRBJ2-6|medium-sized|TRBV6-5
TGTGCCAGCAGAGACAGGGGATGGGCAGGGGCCAACGTCCTGACTTTC
CASRDRGWAGANVLTF
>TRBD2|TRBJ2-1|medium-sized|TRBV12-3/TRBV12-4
TGTGCCAGCAGTCATACCGGGACTAGCGGGAGGAATGAGCAGTTCTTC
CASSHTGTSGRNEQFF
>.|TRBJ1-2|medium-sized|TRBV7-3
TGTGCCAGCAGCCCTCTTGGGTCCGGCTTGGGCTACACCTTC
CASSPLGSGLGYTF
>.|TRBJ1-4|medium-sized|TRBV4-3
TGCGCCAGCAGCCAAGATCGAGTTGGGATTAATGAGAAACTGTTTTTT
CASSQDRVGINEKLFF
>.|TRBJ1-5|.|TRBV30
TGTGCCTGGACGCACTACCGGGCAGGGAGTATGGGCAATCAGCCCCAGCATTTT
CAWTHYRAGSMGNQPQHF
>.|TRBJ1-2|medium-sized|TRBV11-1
TGTGCCAGCAGCTTATCGGCTAACTATGGCTACACCTTC
CASSLSANYGYTF
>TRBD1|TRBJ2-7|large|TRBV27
TGTGCCAGCAGTCACAGGGGGCTCCTCTACGAGCAGTACTTC
CASSHRGLLYEQYF
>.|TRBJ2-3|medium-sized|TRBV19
TGTGCCAGTAGTATTGAGCTCGGGCCAAATACGCAGTATTTT
CASSIELGPNTQYF
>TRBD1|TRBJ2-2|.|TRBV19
TGTGCCAGTAGTAAGACAGGGATCGGGGAGCTGTTTTTT
CASSKTGIGELFF
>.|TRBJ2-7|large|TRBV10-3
TGTGCCATCAGTGAGTCAGACGAGCAGTACTTC
CAISESDEQYF
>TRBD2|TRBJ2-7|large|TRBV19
TGTGCCAGTAGTGTCACTAGCGGGGGGTTTAACGAGCAGTACTTC
CASSVTSGGFNEQYF
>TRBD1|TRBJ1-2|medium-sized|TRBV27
TGTGCCAGCAGTTTGGCAGGGGGCGCCAACTATGGCTACACCTTC
CASSLAGGANYGYTF
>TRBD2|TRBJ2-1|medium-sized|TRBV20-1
TGCAGTGCTGGGCTAGCGGGGGGTAACAATGAGCAGTTCTTC
CSAGLAGGNNEQFF
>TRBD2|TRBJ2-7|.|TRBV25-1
TGTGCCAGCAGCCCCGGGGGGTACGAGCAGTACTTC
CASSPGGYEQYF
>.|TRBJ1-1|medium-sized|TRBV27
TGTGCCAGCAGTCTCCACCTCGGGCCGAGCCAAGCTTTCTTT
CASSLHLGPSQAFF
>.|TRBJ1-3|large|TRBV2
TGTGCCAGCAGTGAGTCCCCGAGCTCTGGAAACACCATATATTTT
CASSESPSSGNTIYF
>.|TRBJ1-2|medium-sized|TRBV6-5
TGTGACAGCAGTTACTCTGACGGAGTCCCAATCTATGGCTACACCTTC
CDSSYSDGVPIYGYTF
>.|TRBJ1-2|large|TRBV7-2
TGTGCCAGCAGCCCCGAGCTGACTAACTATGGCTACACCTTC
CASSPELTNYGYTF
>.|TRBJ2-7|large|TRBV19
TGTGCCAGTAGTATAGGATTAGGTTACGAGCAGTACTTC
CASSIGLGYEQYF
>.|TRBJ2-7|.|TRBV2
TGTGCCAGCAGCCCCGGCGAAGGGGCCCCCTACGAGCAGTACTTC
CASSPGEGAPYEQYF
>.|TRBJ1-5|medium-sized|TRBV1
TGCACCAGCAGCCAAGGCTTAGGACAGGGGGCAAAACAGCCCCAGCATTTT
CTSSQGLGQGAKQPQHF
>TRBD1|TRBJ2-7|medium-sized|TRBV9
TGTGCCAGCAGCGTCTTTACGGTAGAGGGGGCGGCTGAGCAGTACTTC
CASSVFTVEGAAEQYF
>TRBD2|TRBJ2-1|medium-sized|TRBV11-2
TGTGCCAGCAGCTTAGCCGGGACTAGCGTCCTGAACAATGAGCAGTTCTTC
CASSLAGTSVLNNEQFF
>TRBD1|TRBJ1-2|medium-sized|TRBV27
TGTGCCAGCAGTTTGTCACAGGGGATGGGCTACACCTTC
CASSLSQGMGYTF
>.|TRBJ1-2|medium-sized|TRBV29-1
TGCAGCGCTCAAGGGGTCTATGGCTACACCTTC
CSAQGVYGYTF
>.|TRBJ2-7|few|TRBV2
TGTGCCAGCAGTGTGAACGAGCAGTACTTC
CASSVNEQYF